This T cell receptor beta chain was found in a study of neoadjuvant nivolumab and ipilimumab in lung cancer. Points from the study as a whole: From pretherapy to surgery, tumor richness and clonality rose with dual therapy. Only a single major-pathologic-response sample was available for clonality analysis. Resected-tumor TCR richness correlated positively with pretherapy blood richness.

Libraries were prepared by immunoSEQ multiplex PCR; TCRdb keeps only in-frame clonotypes and omits some of them. This table holds 28,000 or so clones, 75% to 85% found once. A remark on this clone: Its target is unknown.

Germline assignment: CDR1 SEHNR and CDR2 FQNEAQ (reference sequence). After removal of 1 base from V and 5 bases from J, the junction contained 3 bases not matched to a gene. The CDR3 length is 15 residues. Sequencing was performed on tumor tissue, taken after neoadjuvant nivolumab, alone or with ipilimumab, at or shortly before surgery. The chain is built from TRBV7-9 and TRBJ2-1; 9 positions match TRBD2. The receptor was isolated from an adult with non-small cell lung cancer. The CDR3 sequence is CASSLGGGAHNEQFF. Here the CDR3 DNA reads TGTGCCAGCAGCTTAGGCGGGGGGGCCCACAATGAGCAGTTCTTC. Together with reference TRBV7-9 and TRBJ2-1, the CDR3 gives the full variable domain: DTGVSQNPRHKITKRGQNVTFRCDPISEHNRLYWYRQTLGQGPEFLTYFQNEAQLEKSRLLSDRFSAERPKGSFSTLEIQRTEQGDSAMYLCASSLGGGAHNEQFFGPGTRLTVL.